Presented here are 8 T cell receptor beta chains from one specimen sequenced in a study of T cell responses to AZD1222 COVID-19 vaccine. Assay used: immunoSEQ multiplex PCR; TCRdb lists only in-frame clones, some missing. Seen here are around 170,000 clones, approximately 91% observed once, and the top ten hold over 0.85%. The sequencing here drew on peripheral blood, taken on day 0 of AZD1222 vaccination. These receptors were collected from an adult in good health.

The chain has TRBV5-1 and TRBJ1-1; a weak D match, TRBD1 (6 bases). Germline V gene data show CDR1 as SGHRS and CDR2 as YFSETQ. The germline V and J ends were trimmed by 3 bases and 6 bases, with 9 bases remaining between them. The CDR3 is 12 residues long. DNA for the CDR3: TGCGCCAGCAGCTCGACAGGCCCTGAAGCTTTCTTT. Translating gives CASSSTGPEAFF.

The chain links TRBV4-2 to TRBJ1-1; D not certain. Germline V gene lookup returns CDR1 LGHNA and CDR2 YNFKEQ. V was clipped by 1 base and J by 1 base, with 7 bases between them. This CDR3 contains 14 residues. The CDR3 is CASSQVAGNTEAFF. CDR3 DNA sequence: TGTGCCAGCAGCCAAGTCGCAGGGAACACTGAAGCTTTCTTT.

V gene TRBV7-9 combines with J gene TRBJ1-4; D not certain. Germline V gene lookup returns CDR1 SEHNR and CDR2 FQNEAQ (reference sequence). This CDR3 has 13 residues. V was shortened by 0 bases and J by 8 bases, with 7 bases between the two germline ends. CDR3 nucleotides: TGTGCCAGCAGCTTAGCAGGGTCCGAAAAACTGTTTTTT. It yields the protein CASSLAGSEKLFF.

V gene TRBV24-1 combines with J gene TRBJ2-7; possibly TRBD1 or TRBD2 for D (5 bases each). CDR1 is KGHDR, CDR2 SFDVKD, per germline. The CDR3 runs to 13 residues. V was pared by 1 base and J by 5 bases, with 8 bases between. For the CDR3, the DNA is TGTGCCACCAGTGATTTCCGGGGACACGAGCAGTACTTC. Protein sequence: CATSDFRGHEQYF.

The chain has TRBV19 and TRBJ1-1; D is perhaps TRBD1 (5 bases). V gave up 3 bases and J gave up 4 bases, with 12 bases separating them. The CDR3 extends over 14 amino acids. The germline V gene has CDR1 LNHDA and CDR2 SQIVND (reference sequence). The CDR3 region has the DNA TGTGCCAGTAGTATTGGGGGTGCTTCCACTGAAGCTTTCTTT. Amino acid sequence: CASSIGGASTEAFF.

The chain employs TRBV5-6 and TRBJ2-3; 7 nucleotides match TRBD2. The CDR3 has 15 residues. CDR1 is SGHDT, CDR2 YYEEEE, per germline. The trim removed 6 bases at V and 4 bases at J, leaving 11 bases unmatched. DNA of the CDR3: TGTGCCAGCAACCTGTGGGGGAGGGGAGCAGATACGCAGTATTTT. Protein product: CASNLWGRGADTQYF.

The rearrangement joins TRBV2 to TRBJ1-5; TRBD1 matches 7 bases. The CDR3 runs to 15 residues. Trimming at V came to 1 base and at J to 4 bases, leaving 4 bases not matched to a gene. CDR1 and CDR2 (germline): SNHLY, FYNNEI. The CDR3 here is CASSEDSTGNQPQHF. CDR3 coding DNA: TGTGCCAGCAGTGAAGACTCGACAGGGAATCAGCCCCAGCATTTT.

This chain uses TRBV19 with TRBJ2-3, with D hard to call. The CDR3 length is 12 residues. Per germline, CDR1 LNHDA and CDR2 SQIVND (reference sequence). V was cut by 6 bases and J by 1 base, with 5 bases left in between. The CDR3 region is CASSMGTDTQYF. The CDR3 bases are TGTGCCAGTAGCATGGGCACAGATACGCAGTATTTT.